This T cell receptor (beta chain) appears in the sequencing data of a study of T cell responses to AZD1222 COVID-19 vaccine. V gave up 4 bases and J gave up 8 bases, with 14 bases separating them. CDR1 and CDR2 from the germline V gene are MNHEY and SVGAGI. The CDR3 is 13 residues long. Clones were read by immunoSEQ multiplex PCR, and TCRdb kept only the in-frame ones, dropping some. The sample records roughly 150,000 clones, approximately 90% being singletons. The sequence was obtained from an adult in good health. The starting material was peripheral blood, obtained on day 0 of AZD1222 vaccination. This chain uses TRBV6-5 with TRBJ1-2; tentatively, D is TRBD1 (5 bases). CDR3 protein: CASSSGGHRGYTF. The CDR3 coding sequence is TGTGCCAGCAGTTCCGGAGGACATCGAGGCTACACCTTC.